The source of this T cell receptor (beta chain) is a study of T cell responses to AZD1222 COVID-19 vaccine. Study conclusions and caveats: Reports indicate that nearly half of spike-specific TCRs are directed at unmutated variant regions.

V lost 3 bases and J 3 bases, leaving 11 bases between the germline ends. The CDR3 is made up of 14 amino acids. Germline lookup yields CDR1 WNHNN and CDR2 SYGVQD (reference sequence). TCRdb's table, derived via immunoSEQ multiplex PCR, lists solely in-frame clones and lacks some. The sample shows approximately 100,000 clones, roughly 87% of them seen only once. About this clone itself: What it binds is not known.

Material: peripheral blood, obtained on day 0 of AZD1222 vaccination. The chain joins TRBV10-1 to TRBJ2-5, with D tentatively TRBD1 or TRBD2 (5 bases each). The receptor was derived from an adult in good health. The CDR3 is CASSEWDGKETQYF. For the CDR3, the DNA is TGCGCCAGCAGTGAATGGGACGGAAAAGAGACCCAGTACTTC.